The subject of this entry is one T cell receptor (beta chain). This entry belongs to a study of blood T cell repertoires in COVID-19. Methods used by the authors: Estimated nucleated cell counts came from reference gene primer amplification. The table came from immunoSEQ multiplex PCR; TCRdb's copy has only in-frame clones and leaves some out. V and J calls and clone size come straight from that table; D and trimming were deduced from the DNA. The sample has 260,000 or so clones, 85% seen once. The V and J ends lost 3 bases and 4 bases, in that order; junction bases with no gene match: 4. The germline V gene has CDR1 WNHNN and CDR2 SYGVQD (reference sequence). This CDR3 is 15 amino acids long.

The rearrangement uses TRBV10-1 and TRBJ2-1, with 9 bases matching TRBD2. This TCR derives from a woman aged 50 to 60 who had recovered from COVID-19. The sample taken for sequencing was PBMCs or T cells enriched from blood (not recorded which). CDR3 nucleotide sequence: TGCGCCAGCAGTGAAGGAACTAGCGGGTACAATGAGCAGTTCTTC. Translated: CASSEGTSGYNEQFF.